The clone carrying this T cell receptor (beta chain) came up a few times. The sample originates from a study of blood T cell repertoires in COVID-19. Across the study: Collection of acute and convalescent COVID-19 samples took place in the United States, Italy and Spain. The cDNA or gDNA used as material had been derived from T cells, B-cell-depleted T cells, or PBMCs.

In the source study's methods: Amplifying reference gene primers gave estimates of nucleated cell counts. TCRdb's copy holds only in-frame clones and misses some; the assay was immunoSEQ multiplex PCR. V and J calls and clone size are given by that table; D and trimming were obtained from the DNA. The table records roughly 140,000 clones, over 75% of them present only once. With 8 bases clipped from V and 8 bases from J, the junction kept 21 bases outside the gene matches. Germline values: CDR1 MGHRA, CDR2 YSYEKL. The CDR3 sequence is 18 residues long. Material for sequencing was peripheral blood. V is TRBV4-1 and J is TRBJ1-4; 9 bases line up with TRBD1. This TCR came from a woman aged 45-59 years with acute or convalescent COVID-19. CDR3: CASGPSRDRARIGEKLFF. The CDR3 DNA follows: TGCGCCAGCGGGCCGTCCCGGGACAGGGCACGGATTGGAGAAAAACTGTTTTTT.